Shown below are 31 T cell receptor beta chains from a single sample sequenced in a study of Graves' ophthalmopathy and Graves' hyperthyroidism (dated by TCRdb to between 2018 and 2020). These reads were obtained on an Illumina HiSeq 2000. TCR beta CDR3 regions were amplified from RNA transcripts for repertoire sequencing. The first round was an RT-PCR using HTBI primers with the Qiagen OneStep RT-PCR kit, and this first round was followed by a second-round multiplex PCR, then size selection and purification. TCRdb reworked the public reads: Q25 trimming with fastp, MiXCR clone assembly, productive beta chains retained. Rows merge per CDR3 protein into single entries with the most common DNA and genes. The table for this sample lists roughly 700,000 distinct CDR3 sequences; 40% of them were counted only once. The ten largest account for 40% to 55% of the sample. The specimen was peripheral blood. These receptors all come from an adult man with Graves' ophthalmopathy.

This clonotype appeared many times. The chain couples TRBV10-2 to TRBJ1-2; D remains unclear. The V and J ends lost 2 bases and 4 bases respectively, with 14 bases between them. CDR1 WSHSY and CDR2 SAAADI come from the germline V gene. CDR3 length: 15 amino acids. Written as DNA, the CDR3 is TGCGCCAGCAGTGAGGGAGGCAGGTCGATCTATGGCTACACCTTC. Its protein product is CASSEGGRSIYGYTF.

The V gene is TRBV10-3, the J gene TRBJ2-3, with D unclear. From germline, CDR1 is ENHRY and CDR2 SYGVKD. V lost 3 bases and J lost 4, with 11 bases in between. The CDR3 loop spans 14 amino acids. The CDR3, as DNA: TGTGCCATCAGTGAAGGGTTGGGCGCAGATACGCAGTATTTT. Translating gives CAISEGLGADTQYF.

The chain combines TRBV15 with TRBJ1-1; D is ambiguous. The CDR3 totals 15 residues. V lost 2 bases to trimming and J lost 1 base, with 11 bases between them. Germline values: CDR1 LNHNV, CDR2 YYDKDF (reference sequence). The CDR3 DNA reads TGTGCCACCAGCAGATACAAAATGGGGAACACTGAAGCTTTCTTT. Amino acids: CATSRYKMGNTEAFF.

Turning to this clonotype: This sequence may be a read error, since a much larger clone differs from it by one base. The CDR3 end shows no conserved phenylalanine or tryptophan, and so a read error is likely. The chain couples TRBV7-3 to TRBJ2-5, with TRBD2 identical over 11 bases. V was pared by 2 bases and J by 1 base, with 3 bases of the junction left unmatched. The CDR3 spans 16 residues. From germline, CDR1 is SGHTA and CDR2 FQGTGA. The CDR3 here is CASSLWGLAAQETQYC. The CDR3 DNA follows: TGTGCCAGCAGCTTATGGGGACTAGCGGCCCAAGAGACCCAGTACTGC.

The chain recombines TRBV15 with TRBJ1-4, with TRBD1 matching over 7 bases. This CDR3 comprises 15 residues. CDR1 and CDR2 from the germline V gene are LNHNV and YYDKDF (reference sequence). Trimming took 4 bases from V and 2 from J; bases not matched to a gene: 4. In DNA, the CDR3 is TGTGCCACCAGCATATACAGGGGCACTAATGAAAAACTGTTTTTT. Protein sequence: CATSIYRGTNEKLFF. Full variable domain (remainder filled in from reference TRBV15 and TRBJ1-4): DAMVIQNPRYQVTQFGKPVTLSCSQTLNHNVMYWYQQKSSQAPKLLFHYYDKDFNNEADTPDNFQSRRPNTSFCFLDIRSPGLGDTAMYLCATSIYRGTNEKLFFGSGTQLSVL.

Details on this clonotype: A read error may account for a junction end that differs from germline. This chain connects TRBV10-2 to TRBJ1-2, with D hard to call. This CDR3 contains 12 residues. The V gene's germline CDR1 is WSHSY and CDR2 SAAADI. CDR3 sequence reads: CAGSPTNYGYTF. CDR3 DNA sequence: TGTGCCGGCAGTCCAACTAACTATGGCTACACCTTC.

The gene calls are TRBV29-1 and TRBJ2-7; tentatively, D is TRBD2 (6 bases). The CDR3 length is 14 residues. CDR1 is SQVTM and CDR2 is ANQGSEA in the germline V gene. Trimming shortened V by 5 bases and J by 7 bases, and 21 bases separated the two germline ends. CDR3 residues: CSVRGLGVASEQYF. The CDR3 region has the DNA TGCAGCGTTAGGGGACTGGGGGTGGCGAGTGAGCAGTACTTC.

In regard to this clonotype: A read error may explain this, as a much larger clone is one base away. This chain joins TRBV7-9 and TRBJ1-1, with D unresolved. Germline V gene sequence: CDR1 SEHNR, CDR2 FQNEAQ (reference sequence). V shed 4 bases and J shed 1 base, with 7 bases lying between them. The CDR3 runs to 13 residues. For the CDR3, the DNA is TGTGCCAGCAGCTACCGGTCGAACACTGAAGCTTTCTTT. This encodes CASSYRSNTEAFF.

CDR3 residues: CSVPGQGWDGYTF. As DNA, the CDR3 is TGCAGCGTCCCGGGACAGGGGTGGGATGGCTACACCTTC. This chain connects TRBV29-1 to TRBJ1-2; 10 bases are a match to TRBD1. The CDR3 has 13 residues. Germline CDR1 is SQVTM and CDR2 is ANQGSEA. The V and J ends lost 6 bases and 6 bases, in that order; junction bases with no gene match: 7.

This clonotype occurred a few times. The chain joins TRBV20-1 to TRBJ2-6, with TRBD1 as a possible D gene (6 bases). The germline V gene has CDR1 DFQATT and CDR2 SNEGSKA (reference sequence). V dropped 0 bases and J dropped 0 bases, with 15 bases sitting between them. The CDR3 runs to 18 residues. CDR3 in DNA: TGCAGTGCTAGAGATAGAGGACAGCGAAGCTCTGGGGCCAACGTCCTGACTTTC. As protein: CSARDRGQRSSGANVLTF.

This clonotype was counted only a few times. This chain joins TRBV4-3 and TRBJ1-3; 7 bases fit TRBD1. The CDR3 runs to 15 residues. V trimming: 4 bases; J trimming: 3 bases; junction bases outside the gene matches: 6. Per the germline V gene, CDR1 is LGHNA and CDR2 is YSLEER. The chain's CDR3 is CASSPGTVRGNTIYF. In nucleotides, the CDR3 is TGCGCCAGCAGCCCGGGGACAGTCCGTGGAAACACCATATATTTT.

This clonotype was counted at least ten times. One end of the junction is discordant with germline, which a read error may explain. The CDR3 sequence is CASSQEGQGYEQYF. The CDR3 DNA reads TGTGCCAGCAGCCAAGAGGGACAGGGGTACGAGCAGTACTTC. This chain uses TRBV4-3 with TRBJ2-7; 10 bases map to TRBD1. Germline loops: CDR1 LGHNA, CDR2 YSLEER. The CDR3 length is 14 residues.

As concerns this clonotype: This could be a read error, since a much larger clone is one nucleotide away. Here the CDR3 DNA reads TGTGCCAGCAGTGTAGAACAGACGCCAACCCTCCACTTT. This encodes CASSVEQTPTLHF. The rearrangement links TRBV25-1 to TRBJ1-6; D is ambiguous. V lost 4 bases to trimming and J lost 14 bases, with 15 bases between them. CDR3 length: 13 residues. CDR1 is MGHDK, CDR2 SYGVNS, per germline.

This clonotype was seen more than once but under ten times. The genes are TRBV10-3 and TRBJ2-2; 7 bases map to TRBD2. J lost 7 bases, V lost 3 bases, and 11 bases had no gene match. Germline V CDR1 and CDR2: ENHRY, SYGVKD. The CDR3 covers 16 residues. CDR3 DNA: TGTGCCATCAGTGACCCTGGACTAGTAGAGATCGGGGAGCTGTTTTTT. Its translation: CAISDPGLVEIGELFF.

The chain combines TRBV7-9 with TRBJ2-5, with no clear D. The V end lost 5 bases, the J end lost 4 bases, and 17 bases lay between the germline ends. The germline gives CDR1 SEHNR, CDR2 FQNEAQ (reference sequence). The CDR3 is made up of 15 amino acids. The DNA for the CDR3 is TGTGCCAGCAGCCAAGCGTTAGGGCGCGGAGAGACCCAGTACTTC. This sequence encodes CASSQALGRGETQYF. Full variable domain (rest looked up from reference TRBV7-9 and TRBJ2-5): DTGVSQNPRHKITKRGQNVTFRCDPISEHNRLYWYRQTLGQGPEFLTYFQNEAQLEKSRLLSDRFSAERPKGSFSTLEIQRTEQGDSAMYLCASSQALGRGETQYFGPGTRLLVL.

This clonotype has a count of ten or more. The rearrangement joins TRBV7-9 to TRBJ1-2, with TRBD1 matching 11 bases. Trimming took 8 bases from V and 7 from J; bases not matched to a gene: 6. CDR1 and CDR2 (germline): SEHNR, FQNEAQ (reference sequence). The CDR3 has 13 residues. The CDR3 DNA sequence: TGTGCCAGCGCTAGGACAGGGGGCATTGGCTACACCTTC. It codes for CASARTGGIGYTF.

There are a few counts of this clonotype. The chain recombines TRBV9 with TRBJ2-2; D uncertain. The CDR3 has 16 residues. V was pared by 0 bases and J by 6 bases, with 15 bases between. Germline loops: CDR1 SGDLS, CDR2 YYNGEE. CDR3 DNA sequence: TGTGCCAGCAGCGTAGTTGACACCCTTGGGGCCGGGGAGCTGTTTTTT. Protein: CASSVVDTLGAGELFF. The entire variable domain, with the rest obtained from reference TRBV9 and TRBJ2-2, is as follows: DSGVTQTPKHLITATGQRVTLRCSPRSGDLSVYWYQQSLDQGLQFLIQYYNGEERAKGNILERFSAQQFPDLHSELNLSSLELGDSALYFCASSVVDTLGAGELFFGEGSRLTVL.

This clonotype was recorded at least ten times. The chain combines TRBV10-3 with TRBJ1-4; D perhaps matches TRBD1 (5 bases). Trimming pared 3 bases from V and 8 bases from J, leaving 16 bases between. The CDR3 length is 15 residues. Germline V gene data show CDR1 as ENHRY and CDR2 as SYGVKD. The CDR3 region is CAISDPTVRGEKLFF. CDR3 coding DNA: TGTGCCATCAGTGATCCGACAGTTCGAGGAGAAAAACTGTTTTTT.

The J gene is TRBJ1-5, the V gene TRBV29-1; 11 nucleotides agree with TRBD1. CDR3 length: 12 residues. V shed 6 bases and J 9 bases; nucleotides not matched to a gene: 4. CDR1 SQVTM and CDR2 ANQGSEA come from the germline V gene. CDR3: CSVRTGGGPQHF. Written as DNA, the CDR3 is TGCAGCGTACGGACAGGGGGCGGGCCCCAGCATTTT.

V is TRBV5-6 and J is TRBJ1-2; the D is unclear. V was cut by 3 bases and J by 4 bases, with 19 bases left in between. Germline lookup yields CDR1 SGHDT and CDR2 YYEEEE. This CDR3 has 16 residues. CDR3 sequence reads: CASSSQLLFTSYGYTF. The CDR3 bases are TGTGCCAGCAGCTCACAGCTGCTCTTTACCAGCTATGGCTACACCTTC.

The V and J genes are TRBV20-1 and TRBJ1-2, with D perhaps matching TRBD1 (5 bases). Germline CDR1 and CDR2: DFQATT and SNEGSKA (reference sequence). V lost 1 base and J lost 5, with 11 bases in between. CDR3 size: 13 residues. CDR3 sequence: CSARVGEGYGYTF. The CDR3 DNA follows: TGCAGTGCTAGAGTGGGGGAGGGGTATGGCTACACCTTC.

The chain recombines TRBV29-1 with TRBJ2-7, with TRBD2 identical over 8 bases. Germline V gene lookup returns CDR1 SQVTM and CDR2 ANQGSEA. CDR3 length: 13 amino acids. V dropped 6 bases and J dropped 3; count of bases not matched to a gene: 7. CDR3 loop: CSVAGGGGYEQYF. The CDR3 DNA reads as TGCAGCGTGGCCGGGGGGGGAGGCTACGAGCAGTACTTC.

The V and J genes are TRBV15 and TRBJ2-7; 8 positions match TRBD2. Per the germline V gene, CDR1 is LNHNV and CDR2 is YYDKDF (reference sequence). There are 14 residues in the CDR3. Trimming removed 3 bases from V and 0 bases from J; junction bases left unmatched: 1. This CDR3 reads CATSSRGGSYEQYF. CDR3 bases: TGTGCCACCAGCAGCCGGGGGGGCTCCTACGAGCAGTACTTC.

This rearrangement joins TRBV20-1 to TRBJ2-7; 8 bases are shared with TRBD2. The CDR3 spans 15 residues. Germline CDR1 reads DFQATT; CDR2 reads SNEGSKA (reference sequence). With V trimmed by 0 bases and J by 0 bases, 4 bases remained unmatched. CDR3 sequence reads: CSAREVGRVSYEQYF. For the CDR3, the DNA is TGCAGTGCTAGAGAGGTCGGGAGGGTCTCCTACGAGCAGTACTTC.

The table lists this clonotype with a few counts. The CDR3 DNA follows: TGTGCCAGCACCCGACAGGGTTCGGGAGAGACCCAGTACTTC. This codes for CASTRQGSGETQYF. This rearrangement joins TRBV6-6 to TRBJ2-5; the match to TRBD1 covers 7 bases. The CDR3 length is 14 residues. V dropped 7 bases and J dropped 4; count of bases not matched to a gene: 9. CDR1 is MNHNY, CDR2 SVGAGI, per germline (reference sequence).

This clonotype was picked up many times. V and J are TRBV7-9 and TRBJ2-6; perhaps TRBD1 as D (6 bases). The V gene's germline CDR1 is SEHNR and CDR2 FQNEAQ (reference sequence). V lost 1 base and J lost 3, with 10 bases in between. The CDR3 has 16 residues. The CDR3 DNA follows: TGTGCCAGCAGCTTAGGTCAGGGGAGTGGGGCCAACGTCCTGACTTTC. Its translation is CASSLGQGSGANVLTF. The variable domain in full, with the rest retrieved from reference TRBV7-9 and TRBJ2-6, is DTGVSQNPRHKITKRGQNVTFRCDPISEHNRLYWYRQTLGQGPEFLTYFQNEAQLEKSRLLSDRFSAERPKGSFSTLEIQRTEQGDSAMYLCASSLGQGSGANVLTFGAGSRLTVL.

This clonotype has at least ten counts. The V call is TRBV29-1, the J call TRBJ1-4; 8 nucleotides align to TRBD1. This CDR3 is 13 amino acids long. The ends lost 6 bases at V and 8 bases at J; junction bases unmatched: 8. CDR1 and CDR2 from the germline V gene are SQVTM and ANQGSEA. The CDR3 nucleotides are TGCAGCGTCGCGCAGGGGGCGGAGGAAAAACTGTTTTTT. Its translation is CSVAQGAEEKLFF.

The chain employs TRBV25-1 and TRBJ2-2; D not resolved. The CDR3 is 16 amino acids. Trimming removed 6 bases from V and 1 base from J, with 15 bases in between. Germline V gene lookup returns CDR1 MGHDK and CDR2 SYGVNS. The CDR3 DNA reads TGTGCCAGCAGCCGAGGTGAAATAATGAACACCGGGGAGCTGTTTTTT. Residues: CASSRGEIMNTGELFF.

The CDR3 loop reads CATSDPGTSVPGELFF. For the CDR3, the DNA is TGTGCCACCAGTGATCCCGGGACTAGCGTACCCGGGGAGCTGTTTTTT. V and J are TRBV24-1 and TRBJ2-2; 10 positions match TRBD2. The CDR3 extends over 16 amino acids. The germline V gene encodes CDR1 KGHDR and CDR2 SFDVKD. J was trimmed by 6 bases and V by 3 bases; bases with no gene match: 6.

This clonotype was detected many times. V is TRBV15 and J is TRBJ1-6; D uncertain. The ends were cut back, 1 base at V and 7 bases at J, with 5 bases in the middle. Germline lookup yields CDR1 LNHNV and CDR2 YYDKDF (reference sequence). CDR3 length: 13 residues. The CDR3 DNA is TGTGCCACCAGCAGAGGGGCCAATTCACCCCTCCACTTT. As protein: CATSRGANSPLHF.

V gene TRBV5-8 combines with J gene TRBJ1-1; D uncertain. Germline V gene lookup returns CDR1 SGHTS and CDR2 YDEGEE. V lost 5 bases and J lost 2, with 10 bases in between. This CDR3 has 13 residues. The chain's CDR3 is CASSRAANTEAFF. The CDR3 DNA follows: TGTGCCAGCAGTAGGGCGGCTAACACTGAAGCTTTCTTT.